This record covers a single T cell receptor (beta chain). Its cognate antigen has yet to be identified. No base quality values were provided; no much bigger clone lies one nucleotide off. Sequenced using an Illumina HiSeq 1500. Clones were called with MiXCR by TCRdb after fastp trimmed the public reads at Q25, and only in-frame beta chains were retained. Rows merge per CDR3 protein into single entries with the most common DNA and genes. Within this sample are 150,000 to 200,000 distinct CDR3 sequences, with about 21% of them counted one time only. The leading ten clones occupy about 2.9% of the sample. This sample was taken from a study of T cell repertoires in cytomegalovirus infection (dated by TCRdb to about 2019). Regarding the study in general: Donor HLA type was relevant to the analysis, as public TCR beta signatures indicated carriage of CMV infection together with the matching HLA type. Overall study outcomes, separate from this receptor: Carriers of CMV infection plus the relevant HLA type were discriminated by the cumulative frequency of public TCR beta family members in the study cohort and in an independent roughly 370-donor cohort. The ex vivo response was dominated by HLA-C-restricted CMV-specific TCR beta clonotypes, which also provided the single most frequent clonotype in two of eight donors.

V lost 4 bases and J lost 2 bases, and the count of bases not matched to a germline gene is 18. The germline V gene (reference sequence) gives CDR1 as SGHNT and CDR2 as YYREEE. The CDR3 starts with the cysteine, ends with the phenylalanine, and has 19 residues. The only DNA kept is the CDR3, 57 bases in frame from the first base. The V and J genes are TRBV5-4 and TRBJ2-5; 9 bases in the junction line up with TRBD2. Source material: PBMCs. This clonotype was obtained from a human donor in good health (CMV status not recorded). Some clones in this sample may be carry-over from other donors' samples. The nucleotides read TGTGCCAGCAGCCCCGGGGGTTGGGCGGGAGGGAAGACGCAAGAGACCCAGTACTTC. The encoded protein is CASSPGGWAGGKTQETQYF. With the portions outside the CDR3 filled from the reference TRBV5-4 and TRBJ2-5 genes, the complete variable region becomes ETGVTQSPTHLIKTRGQQVTLRCSSQSGHNTVSWYQQALGQGPQFIFQYYREEENGRGNFPPRFSGLQFPNYSSELNVNALELDDSALYLCASSPGGWAGGKTQETQYFGPGTRLLVL.